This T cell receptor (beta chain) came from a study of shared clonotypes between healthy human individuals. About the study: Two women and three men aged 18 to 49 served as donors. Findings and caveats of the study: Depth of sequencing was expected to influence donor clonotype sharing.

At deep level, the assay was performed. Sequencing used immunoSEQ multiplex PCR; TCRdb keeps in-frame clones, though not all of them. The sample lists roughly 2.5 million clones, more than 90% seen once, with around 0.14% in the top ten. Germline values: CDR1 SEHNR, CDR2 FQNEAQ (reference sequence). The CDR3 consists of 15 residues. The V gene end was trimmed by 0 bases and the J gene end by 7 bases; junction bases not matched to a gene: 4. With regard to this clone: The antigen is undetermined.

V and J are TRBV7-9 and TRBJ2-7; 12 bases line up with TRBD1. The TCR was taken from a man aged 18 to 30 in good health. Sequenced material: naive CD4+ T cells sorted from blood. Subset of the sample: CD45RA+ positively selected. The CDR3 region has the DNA TGTGCCAGCAGCTTAGCGGGGACAGGGGGCGAGGAGCAGTACTTC. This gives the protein CASSLAGTGGEEQYF.